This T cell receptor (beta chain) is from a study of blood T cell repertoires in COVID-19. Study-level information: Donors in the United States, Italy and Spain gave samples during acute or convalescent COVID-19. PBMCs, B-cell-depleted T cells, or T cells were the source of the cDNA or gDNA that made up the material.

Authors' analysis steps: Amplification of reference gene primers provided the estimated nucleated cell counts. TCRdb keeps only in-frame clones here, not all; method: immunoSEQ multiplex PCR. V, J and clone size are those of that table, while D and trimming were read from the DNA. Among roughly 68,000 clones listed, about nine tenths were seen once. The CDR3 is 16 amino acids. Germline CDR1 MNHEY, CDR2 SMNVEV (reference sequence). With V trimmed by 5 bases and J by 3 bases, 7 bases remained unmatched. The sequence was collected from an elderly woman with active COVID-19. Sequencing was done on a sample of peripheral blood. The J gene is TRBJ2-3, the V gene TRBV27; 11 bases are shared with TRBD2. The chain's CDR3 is CASSPSSGRLTDTQYF. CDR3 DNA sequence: TGTGCCAGCAGTCCCTCTAGCGGGAGGTTAACAGATACGCAGTATTTT.